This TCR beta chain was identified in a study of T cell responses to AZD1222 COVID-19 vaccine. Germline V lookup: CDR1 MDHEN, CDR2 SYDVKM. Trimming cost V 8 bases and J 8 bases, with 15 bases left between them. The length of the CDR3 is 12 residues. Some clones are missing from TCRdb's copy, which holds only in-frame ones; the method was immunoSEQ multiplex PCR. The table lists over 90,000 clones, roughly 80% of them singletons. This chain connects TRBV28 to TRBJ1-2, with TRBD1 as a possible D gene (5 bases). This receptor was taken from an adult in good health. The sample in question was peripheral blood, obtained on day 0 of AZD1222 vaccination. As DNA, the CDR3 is TGTGCCAGCGGAACAGGAGTTTGGGGCTACACCTTC. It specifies CASGTGVWGYTF.